These 26 T cell receptor beta chains were sequenced from one sample in a study of CD4 T cell repertoires in COVID-19. Sequencing used immunoSEQ multiplex PCR; TCRdb keeps in-frame clones, though not all of them. The data hold fewer than 100,000 clones, with around 82% observed a single time. The sample here was CD4+ T cells from peripheral blood, taken after recovery from COVID-19. The receptors derive from a human donor who had COVID-19.

This clone occurred once. This chain connects TRBV19 to TRBJ2-7; TRBD1 agrees at 7 bases. Per the germline V gene, CDR1 is LNHDA and CDR2 is SQIVND (reference sequence). The length of the CDR3 is 16 residues. Trimming cost V 5 bases and J 5 bases; bases outside gene matches: 15. CDR3 in amino acids: CASSPQRDRGSDEQYF. DNA of the CDR3: TGTGCCAGTAGTCCCCAAAGGGACAGAGGATCGGACGAGCAGTACTTC.

V is TRBV20-1 and J is TRBJ2-1; D is possibly TRBD1 (7 bases). Germline CDR1 reads DFQATT; CDR2 reads SNEGSKA (reference sequence). V was shortened by 8 bases and J by 7 bases, with 12 bases between the two germline ends. The CDR3 has 11 residues. DNA of the CDR3: TGCAGTCCAGGGGGGAAGAATGAGCAGTTCTTC. This encodes CSPGGKNEQFF.

The V gene is TRBV5-1, the J gene TRBJ2-7, with TRBD1 matching over 8 bases. The germline gives CDR1 SGHRS, CDR2 YFSETQ. CDR3 length: 18 residues. With V trimmed by 0 bases and J by 0 bases, 11 bases remained unmatched. The CDR3 DNA is TGCGCCAGCAGCTTGGGGGCCCTCGGGACAGGAATCTCCTACGAGCAGTACTTC. Translating gives CASSLGALGTGISYEQYF.

The chain couples TRBV6-5 to TRBJ1-3; D is ambiguous. Per the germline V gene, CDR1 is MNHEY and CDR2 is SVGAGI. The CDR3 length is 14 residues. V gave up 3 bases and J gave up 1 base, with 7 bases separating them. CDR3 region: CASSYSKSGNTIYF. In nucleotides, the CDR3 is TGTGCCAGCAGTTATAGTAAATCTGGAAACACCATATATTTT.

The V call is TRBV28, the J call TRBJ1-3; D is perhaps TRBD1 (6 bases). V gave up 6 bases and J gave up 3 bases, with 12 bases separating them. This CDR3 comprises 14 residues. CDR1 MDHEN and CDR2 SYDVKM come from the germline V gene. In DNA, the CDR3 is TGTGCCAGCAGGGAAACAGGGAATGGAAACACCATATATTTT. Encoded protein: CASRETGNGNTIYF. Complete variable domain (other parts from reference TRBV28 and TRBJ1-3): DVKVTQSSRYLVKRTGEKVFLECVQDMDHENMFWYRQDPGLGLRLIYFSYDVKMKEKGDIPEGYSVSREKKERFSLILESASTNQTSMYLCASRETGNGNTIYFGEGSWLTVV.

The chain recombines TRBV6-1 with TRBJ2-3, with 13 bases identical to TRBD2. The CDR3 totals 16 residues. The germline V gene encodes CDR1 MNHNS and CDR2 SASEGT. The ends lost 4 bases at V and 10 bases at J; junction bases unmatched: 11. CDR3 coding DNA: TGTGCCAGCAGTGCCACCGGGACTAGCGGGGAGGTAGCGCAGTATTTT. Protein sequence: CASSATGTSGEVAQYF.

The gene calls are TRBV6-5 and TRBJ2-5; 7 nucleotides align to TRBD2. Germline V gives CDR1 MNHEY, CDR2 SVGAGI. CDR3 size: 13 residues. The ends lost 0 bases at V and 5 bases at J; junction bases unmatched: 0. The CDR3 bases are TGTGCCAGCAGTTACTCGCGGGGGGAGACCCAGTACTTC. Translating gives CASSYSRGETQYF.

CDR3 bases: TGCGCCAGCAGTGGACAGGGGAGGGATACGCAGTATTTT. Translation gives CASSGQGRDTQYF. This chain connects TRBV5-1 to TRBJ2-3; 9 nucleotides align to TRBD1. The CDR3 length is 13 residues. J gave up 6 bases and V 5 bases, and 4 bases lay outside the gene matches. The germline CDR1 and CDR2 sequences are SGHRS and YFSETQ.

This clone came up once. The chain has TRBV5-6 and TRBJ2-5, with 7 nucleotides matching TRBD2. J was trimmed by 5 bases and V by 3 bases; bases with no gene match: 7. CDR1 and CDR2 from the germline V gene are SGHDT and YYEEEE. The CDR3 consists of 14 residues. This CDR3 is CASSSGLVTETQYF. As DNA, the CDR3 is TGTGCCAGCAGCTCAGGACTAGTGACGGAGACCCAGTACTTC.

The rearrangement uses TRBV18 and TRBJ1-1, with D possibly being TRBD1 (5 bases). V lost 2 bases to trimming and J lost 3 bases, with 10 bases between them. CDR3 length: 14 amino acids. The germline gives CDR1 KGHSH, CDR2 LQKENI. CDR3 sequence: CASSPSGGHTEAFF. The CDR3 region has the DNA TGTGCCAGCTCACCATCGGGGGGTCACACTGAAGCTTTCTTT.

Only one count was recorded for this clone. This rearrangement joins TRBV28 to TRBJ2-3; D gene unclear. Germline CDR1 reads MDHEN; CDR2 reads SYDVKM. V gave up 6 bases and J gave up 4 bases, with 14 bases separating them. The CDR3 length is 14 residues. The CDR3 sequence: CASSSYWSSDTQYF. CDR3 sequence (DNA): TGTGCCAGCAGCTCCTATTGGAGCTCAGATACGCAGTATTTT.

The count of this clone is one. The gene calls are TRBV7-2 and TRBJ1-4; D gene ambiguous. Germline CDR1 reads SGHTA; CDR2 reads FQGNSA. The ends were cut back, 4 bases at V and 8 bases at J, with 8 bases in the middle. This CDR3 has 12 amino acids. Here the CDR3 reads CASSSPPEKLFF. The CDR3 coding sequence is TGTGCCAGCAGCTCCCCACCGGAAAAACTGTTTTTT.

V usage is TRBV10-3 and J usage is TRBJ1-6, with D unclear. With 6 bases removed from V and 5 bases from J, the gap between germline ends came to 11 bases. Germline V gene data show CDR1 as ENHRY and CDR2 as SYGVKD. The CDR3 length is 14 residues. As DNA, the CDR3 is TGTGCCATCAGATCACAGACCGATAATTCACCCCTCCACTTT. This codes for CAIRSQTDNSPLHF.

The V call is TRBV11-2, the J call TRBJ1-6; no firm D call. The ends were cut back, 0 bases at V and 10 bases at J, with 10 bases in the middle. CDR1 and CDR2 from the germline V gene are SGHAT and FQNNGV. The CDR3 is 14 residues long. CDR3 DNA: TGTGCCAGCAGCTTAGATCCATGGGGATCACCCCTCCACTTT. As protein: CASSLDPWGSPLHF. Combining the CDR3 with reference TRBV11-2 and TRBJ1-6 gives the whole variable domain EAGVAQSPRYKIIEKRQSVAFWCNPISGHATLYWYQQILGQGPKLLIQFQNNGVVDDSQLPKDRFSAERLKGVDSTLKIQPAKLEDSAVYLCASSLDPWGSPLHFGNGTRLTVT.

This clone was recorded once. The chain has TRBV10-3 and TRBJ2-1, with D possibly matching TRBD1 (6 bases). V dropped 6 bases and J dropped 4 bases, with 19 bases sitting between them. This CDR3 is built from 16 residues. The germline gives CDR1 ENHRY, CDR2 SYGVKD. This chain's CDR3 is CAIRPEDRIEYNEQFF. CDR3 in DNA: TGTGCCATCAGACCAGAGGACAGAATAGAATACAATGAGCAGTTCTTC.

The table lists this clone with a count of one. J is TRBJ2-7 and V is TRBV19; TRBD1 matches 8 bases. Trimming removed 7 bases from V and 2 bases from J; junction bases left unmatched: 10. Germline V CDR1 and CDR2: LNHDA, SQIVND (reference sequence). The CDR3 is 15 residues long. DNA of the CDR3: TGTGCCAGTACCCCTCGTCAGGGGGCGGCCTACGAGCAGTACTTC. Translation gives CASTPRQGAAYEQYF.

V and J are TRBV20-1 and TRBJ1-1; D ambiguous. This CDR3 is 13 amino acids long. V gave up 3 bases and J gave up 0 bases, with 8 bases separating them. Germline assignment: CDR1 DFQATT and CDR2 SNEGSKA (reference sequence). The CDR3 loop reads CSASPVLNTEAFF. CDR3 coding DNA: TGCAGTGCTAGTCCGGTATTGAACACTGAAGCTTTCTTT.

In this sample, this clone turned up once. J is TRBJ2-3 and V is TRBV3-1 (or the pseudogene TRBV3-2); 8 positions match TRBD1. The CDR3 is 15 residues long. The junction had 7 bases not matched to a gene; V was cut back by 4 bases and J by 4 bases. Germline loops: CDR1 LGHDT, CDR2 YNNKEL (reference sequence). The CDR3 DNA follows: TGTGCCAGCAGCCGAGGGACGACAGGGGCAGATACGCAGTATTTT. Its translation is CASSRGTTGADTQYF.

The CDR3 reads CASSLAGKGAGSNQPQHF. The CDR3 nucleotides read TGTGCCAGCAGCTTGGCCGGGAAGGGGGCCGGTAGCAATCAGCCCCAGCATTTT. The rearrangement joins TRBV5-5 to TRBJ1-5, with 7 bases identical to TRBD1. The CDR3 totals 18 residues. Unmatched junction bases numbered 9, after V lost 0 bases and J lost 0 bases. Germline CDR1 and CDR2: SGHKS and YYEKEE (reference sequence).

V is TRBV7-2 and J is TRBJ1-5; no reliable D call. The CDR3 sequence is 14 residues long. The germline gives CDR1 SGHTA, CDR2 FQGNSA. V lost 5 bases and J 2 bases, leaving 10 bases between the germline ends. Here the CDR3 reads CASSRREGNQPQHF. CDR3 coding DNA: TGTGCCAGCAGCCGGCGGGAGGGCAATCAGCCCCAGCATTTT.

This clone was seen only once. This chain connects TRBV6-2 or TRBV6-3 to TRBJ2-1, with TRBD2 matching over 11 bases. The CDR3 spans 16 residues. From germline, CDR1 is MNHEY and CDR2 SVGEGT. Trimming at V came to 6 bases and at J to 4 bases, leaving 8 bases not matched to a gene. The CDR3 coding sequence is TGTGCCAGCAGCCTGCGAAGACTAGCGGGGTACAATGAGCAGTTCTTC. It yields the protein CASSLRRLAGYNEQFF.

The rearrangement links TRBV5-8 to TRBJ1-4; D is unclear. V lost 1 base, J lost 8 bases, and 12 bases lay in between. There are 14 residues in the CDR3. The V gene's germline CDR1 is SGHTS and CDR2 YDEGEE. The CDR3 loop reads CASSLTGLREKLFF. CDR3 nucleotides: TGTGCCAGCAGCTTGACCGGGCTTCGGGAAAAACTGTTTTTT.

The chain carries TRBV10-3 and TRBJ2-3, with a weak D call TRBD2 (6 bases). V lost 6 bases and J 2 bases, leaving 12 bases between the germline ends. Germline values: CDR1 ENHRY, CDR2 SYGVKD. The CDR3 contains 14 residues. CDR3 sequence reads: CAISLARDTDTQYF. The CDR3 DNA is TGTGCCATCAGCCTAGCGCGAGACACAGATACGCAGTATTTT.

The V call is TRBV11-1, the J call TRBJ2-2; D may correspond to TRBD1 or TRBD2 (7 bases each). Germline V gene sequence: CDR1 SGHAT, CDR2 FQDESV (reference sequence). The CDR3 runs 15 residues. V lost 5 bases and J 7 bases, leaving 17 bases between the germline ends. Written as DNA, the CDR3 is TGTGCCAGCAGCCCCCAGGGGGGGCTTGACGGGGAGCTGTTTTTT. Its protein is CASSPQGGLDGELFF.

J is TRBJ2-7 and V is TRBV24-1; TRBD1 agrees at 9 bases. Trimming removed 3 bases from V and 1 base from J; junction bases left unmatched: 3. The CDR3 is 15 residues long. The germline V gene has CDR1 KGHDR and CDR2 SFDVKD. CDR3 in amino acids: CATSDPGTGSYEQYF. The CDR3 DNA reads TGTGCCACCAGTGATCCCGGGACAGGGTCCTACGAGCAGTACTTC.

The sample holds one count of this clone. V usage is TRBV6-1 and J usage is TRBJ2-7; 10 positions agree with TRBD2. From germline, CDR1 is MNHNS and CDR2 SASEGT. The CDR3 extends over 15 amino acids. Trimming took 3 bases from V and 1 from J; bases not matched to a gene: 3. CDR3 coding DNA: TGTGCCAGCAGTGAGGGACTAGCGCGGTCCTACGAGCAGTACTTC. It codes for CASSEGLARSYEQYF.